Sequencing of this TCR beta chain was carried out in a study of shared clonotypes between healthy human individuals. Profiled with immunoSEQ multiplex PCR; TCRdb holds only in-frame clones, not every one. The sample consists of about 330,000 clones, about nine tenths of them appearing once. Donors were healthy HIV-negative adults without recent acute infections or vaccinations. Comments on this clone: Its antigen is unknown.

General observations from the study: A small donor pool kept down the genetic and exposure-history diversity that was represented. Clonotypes that were shared across a few donors made up 4.5% to 5% of naive CD4 clonotypes.

Germline-derived CDR1 and CDR2 are MNHEY and SMNVEV (reference sequence). Trimming shortened V by 4 bases and J by 6 bases, and 18 bases separated the two germline ends. The CDR3 length is 16 residues. This TCR came from a man younger than 30 in good health. This chain links TRBV27 with TRBJ2-2; D unresolved. The sequenced sample was memory CD8+ T cells sorted from blood. Documented subset: CD45RO+ cells pooled with CCR7-negative TemRA cells. The CDR3 sequence: CASSWAPLTAAGELFF. The CDR3 nucleotides read TGTGCCAGCAGTTGGGCCCCCCTGACTGCGGCCGGGGAGCTGTTTTTT.